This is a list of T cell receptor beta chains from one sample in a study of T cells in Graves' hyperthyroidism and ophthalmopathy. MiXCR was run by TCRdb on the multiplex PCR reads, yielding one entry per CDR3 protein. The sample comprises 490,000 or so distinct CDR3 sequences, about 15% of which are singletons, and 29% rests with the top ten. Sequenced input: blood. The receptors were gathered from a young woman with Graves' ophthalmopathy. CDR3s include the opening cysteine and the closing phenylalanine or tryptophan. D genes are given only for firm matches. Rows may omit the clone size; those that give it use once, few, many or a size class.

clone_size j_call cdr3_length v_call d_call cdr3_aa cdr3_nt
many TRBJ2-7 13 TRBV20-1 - CSAEGPRPYEQYF TGCAGTGCAGAGGGACCCCGGCCTTACGAGCAGTACTTC
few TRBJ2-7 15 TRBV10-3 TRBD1 CAISEDRGKINEQYF TGTGCCATCAGCGAGGACAGGGGGAAAATCAACGAGCAGTACTTC
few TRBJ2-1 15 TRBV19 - CASSMGQGKDNEQFF TGTGCCAGTAGTATGGGGCAGGGCAAGGACAATGAGCAGTTCTTC
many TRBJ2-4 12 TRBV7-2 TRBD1 CASSPTGVFLYF TGTGCCAGCAGCCCGACAGGGGTTTTTTTGTACTTC
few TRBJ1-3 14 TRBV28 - CASSLWRSGNTIYF TGTGCCAGCAGTTTATGGCGCTCTGGAAACACCATATATTTT
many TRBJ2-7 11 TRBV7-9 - CASRLGDEQYF TGTGCCAGCAGGTTGGGGGACGAGCAGTACTTC
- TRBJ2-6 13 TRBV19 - CASSWDKSNVLTF TGTGCCAGTAGTTGGGACAAATCCAACGTCCTGACTTTC
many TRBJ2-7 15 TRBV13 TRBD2 CASSHTKAGEYEQYF TGTGCCAGCAGCCACACAAAAGCGGGAGAGTACGAGCAGTACTTC
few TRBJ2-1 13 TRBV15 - CATSRGGNGEQFF TGTGCCACCAGCAGAGGCGGGAATGGTGAGCAGTTCTTC
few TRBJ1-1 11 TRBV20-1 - CSASRRAEAFF TGCAGTGCTAGCCGCCGGGCCGAAGCTTTCTTT
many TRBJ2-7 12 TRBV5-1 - CASSLSGGEQYF TGCGCCAGCAGCTTATCAGGAGGGGAGCAGTACTTC
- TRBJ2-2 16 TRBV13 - CASSTHFTETTGELFF TGTGCCAGCAGCACCCATTTTACTGAAACCACCGGGGAGCTGTTTTTT
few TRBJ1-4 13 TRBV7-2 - CASSLEGNEKLFF TGTGCCAGCAGCCTGGAGGGGAATGAAAAACTGTTTTTT
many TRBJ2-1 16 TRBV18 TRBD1 CASSPPDRTGGGEQFF TGTGCCAGCTCACCACCGGACCGGACAGGGGGCGGTGAGCAGTTCTTC
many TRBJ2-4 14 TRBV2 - CASTPALAKNIQYF TGTGCCAGCACCCCCGCCCTAGCCAAAAACATTCAGTACTTC
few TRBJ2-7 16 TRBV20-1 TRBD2 CSARGFQREGPAEQYF TGCAGTGCTAGAGGGTTTCAGCGGGAGGGCCCGGCCGAGCAGTACTTC
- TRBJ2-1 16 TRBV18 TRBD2 CASSPPNQGGKNEQFF TGTGCCAGCTCACCACCTAATCAGGGAGGGAAGAATGAGCAGTTCTTC
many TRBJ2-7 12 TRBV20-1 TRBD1 CSANRDSYEQYF TGCAGTGCAAATCGGGACAGCTACGAGCAGTACTTC
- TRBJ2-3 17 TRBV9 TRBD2 CASSRTVLALSTDTQYF TGTGCCAGCAGCCGGACCGTACTAGCGTTAAGCACAGATACGCAGTATTTT
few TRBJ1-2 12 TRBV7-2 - CASSLGSRGYTF TGTGCCAGCAGCTTAGGGTCGAGAGGCTACACCTTC
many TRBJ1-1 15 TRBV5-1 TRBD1 CASSLGAGGATEAFF TGCGCCAGCAGCTTGGGTGCAGGGGGGGCCACTGAAGCTTTCTTT
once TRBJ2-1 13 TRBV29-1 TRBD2 CSGTSGINNEQFF TGCAGCGGCACTAGCGGGATAAACAATGAGCAGTTCTTC
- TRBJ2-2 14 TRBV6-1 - CASRPQPLTGELFF TGTGCCAGCAGGCCCCAACCCCTCACGGGGGAGCTGTTTTTT
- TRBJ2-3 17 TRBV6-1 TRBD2 CASSRPVLAGSTDTQYF TGTGCCAGCAGTCGACCCGTCCTAGCGGGTAGCACAGATACGCAGTATTTT
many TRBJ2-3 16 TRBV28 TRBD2 CASRPLAGDLTDTQYF TGTGCCAGCAGGCCGCTAGCGGGAGATCTCACAGATACGCAGTATTTT
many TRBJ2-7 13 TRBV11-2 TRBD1 CASRGTGRYEQYF TGTGCCAGCAGAGGGACAGGCAGATACGAGCAGTACTTC
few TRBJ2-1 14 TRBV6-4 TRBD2 CASSQEAGVSEQFF TGTGCCAGCAGTCAAGAAGCGGGAGTCAGTGAGCAGTTCTTC
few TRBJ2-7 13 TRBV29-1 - CSVEDSQGNEQYF TGCAGCGTTGAAGATTCACAGGGAAACGAGCAGTACTTC
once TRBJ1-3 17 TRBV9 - CASSVYRVPNPGNTIYF TGTGCCAGCAGCGTTTATCGGGTACCTAACCCTGGAAACACCATATATTTT
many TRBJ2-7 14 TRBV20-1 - CSASRLLGSPEQYF TGCAGTGCTAGCCGACTTTTGGGTAGCCCCGAGCAGTACTTC
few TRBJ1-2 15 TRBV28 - CASFAAGSSTEGYTF TGTGCCAGCTTCGCGGCCGGATCCTCGACGGAGGGCTACACCTTC
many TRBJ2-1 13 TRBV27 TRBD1 CASSWTGYNEQFF TGTGCCAGCAGCTGGACAGGGTACAATGAGCAGTTCTTC
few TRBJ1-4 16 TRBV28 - CASSDPGFGTNEKLFF TGTGCCAGCAGTGATCCAGGGTTTGGGACTAATGAAAAACTGTTTTTT
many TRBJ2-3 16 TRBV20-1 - CSAPLTGSSSTDTQYF TGCAGTGCTCCATTGACCGGGAGCTCTAGCACAGATACGCAGTATTTT
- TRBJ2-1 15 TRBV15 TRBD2 CATSKQLAGSVEQFF TGTGCCACTTCAAAACAACTAGCGGGATCCGTTGAGCAGTTCTTC
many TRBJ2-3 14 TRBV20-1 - CSARDRIGTDTQYF TGCAGTGCTAGAGATAGAATAGGAACAGATACGCAGTATTTT
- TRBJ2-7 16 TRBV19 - CASSIETGLRGYEQYF TGTGCCAGTAGTATAGAGACGGGCTTACGGGGTTACGAGCAGTACTTC
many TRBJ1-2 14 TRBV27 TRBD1 CASSLYPRTGGYTF TGTGCCAGCAGTTTATACCCTAGGACAGGAGGCTACACCTTC
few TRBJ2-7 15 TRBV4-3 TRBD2 CASSQELAGREEQYF TGCGCCAGCAGCCAAGAACTAGCGGGGCGGGAGGAGCAGTACTTC
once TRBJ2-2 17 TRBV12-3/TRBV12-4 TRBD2 CASTPSGGSLFTGELCF TGTGCCAGCACCCCCTCGGGCGGGAGCTTGTTTACCGGGGAGCTGTGTTTT
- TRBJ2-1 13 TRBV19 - CASSIVPAVEQFF TGTGCCAGTAGTATAGTTCCAGCGGTTGAGCAGTTCTTC